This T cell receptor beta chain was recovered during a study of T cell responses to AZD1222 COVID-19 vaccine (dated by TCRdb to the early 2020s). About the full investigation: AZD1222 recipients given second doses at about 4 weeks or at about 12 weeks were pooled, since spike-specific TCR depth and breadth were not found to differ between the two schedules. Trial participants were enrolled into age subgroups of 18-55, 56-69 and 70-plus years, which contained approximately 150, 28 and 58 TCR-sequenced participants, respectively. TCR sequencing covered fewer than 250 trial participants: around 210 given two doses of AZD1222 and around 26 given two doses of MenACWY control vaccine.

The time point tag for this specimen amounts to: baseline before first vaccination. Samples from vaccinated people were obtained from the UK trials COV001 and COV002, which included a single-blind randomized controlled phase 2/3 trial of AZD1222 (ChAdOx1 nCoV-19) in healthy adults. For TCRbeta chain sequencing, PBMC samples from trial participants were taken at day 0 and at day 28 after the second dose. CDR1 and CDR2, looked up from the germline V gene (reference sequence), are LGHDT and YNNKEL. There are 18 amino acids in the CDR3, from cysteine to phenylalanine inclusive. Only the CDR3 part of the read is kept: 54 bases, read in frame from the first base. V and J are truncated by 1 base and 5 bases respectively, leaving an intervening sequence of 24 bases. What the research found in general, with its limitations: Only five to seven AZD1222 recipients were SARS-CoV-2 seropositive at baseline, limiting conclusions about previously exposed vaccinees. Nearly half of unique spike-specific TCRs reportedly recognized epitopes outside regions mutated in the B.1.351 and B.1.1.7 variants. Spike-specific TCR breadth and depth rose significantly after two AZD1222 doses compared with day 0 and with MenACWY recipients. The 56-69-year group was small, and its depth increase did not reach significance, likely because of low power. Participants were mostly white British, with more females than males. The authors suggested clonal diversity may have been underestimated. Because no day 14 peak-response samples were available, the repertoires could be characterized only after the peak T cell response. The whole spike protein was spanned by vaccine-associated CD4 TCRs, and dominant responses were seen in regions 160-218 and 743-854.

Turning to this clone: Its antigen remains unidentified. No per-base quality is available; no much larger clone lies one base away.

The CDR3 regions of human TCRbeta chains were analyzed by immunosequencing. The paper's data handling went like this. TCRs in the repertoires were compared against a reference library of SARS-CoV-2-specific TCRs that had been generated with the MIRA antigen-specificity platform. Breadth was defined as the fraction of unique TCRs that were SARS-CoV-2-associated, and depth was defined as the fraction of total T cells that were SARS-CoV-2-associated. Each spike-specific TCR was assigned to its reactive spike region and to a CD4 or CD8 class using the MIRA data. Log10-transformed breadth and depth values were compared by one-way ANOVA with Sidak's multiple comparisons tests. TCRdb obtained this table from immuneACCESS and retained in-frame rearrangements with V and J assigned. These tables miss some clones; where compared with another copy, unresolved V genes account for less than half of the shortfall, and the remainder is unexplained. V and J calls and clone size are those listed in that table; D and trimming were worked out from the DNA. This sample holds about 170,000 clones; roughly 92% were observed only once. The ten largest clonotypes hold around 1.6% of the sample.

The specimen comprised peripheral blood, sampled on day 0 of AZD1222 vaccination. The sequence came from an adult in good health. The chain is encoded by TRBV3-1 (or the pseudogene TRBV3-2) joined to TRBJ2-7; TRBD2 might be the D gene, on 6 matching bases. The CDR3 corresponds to CASSQASLLAYAPDEQYF. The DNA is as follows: TGTGCCAGCAGCCAAGCCTCCTTACTAGCCTACGCCCCCGACGAGCAGTACTTC.